This TCR beta chain was profiled in a study of T cell repertoires in cytomegalovirus infection. Overall study findings and caveats: Individuals carrying CMV plus the relevant HLA were identified by cumulative frequency of public TCR beta families. HLA-C-restricted, CMV-specific TCR beta clonotypes were dominant ex vivo.

This CDR3 has 13 residues. Germline CDR1 MNHNY, CDR2 SVGAGI (reference sequence). V gave up 11 bases and J gave up 7 bases; unmatched junction bases: 12. TCRdb independently ran MiXCR on the reads; one entry per CDR3 protein. This sample has roughly 860,000 distinct CDR3 sequences, with 32% found just once. Of note for this clonotype: What it recognizes is unknown.

This specimen was cultured CD8+ T cells from PBMCs, taken from culture after CMV antigen stimulation. This TCR derives from a human donor in good health (CMV status not recorded). Some clones in this sample may be carry-over from other donors' samples. The chain carries TRBV6-6 and TRBJ2-5; 8 nucleotides agree with TRBD2. CDR3 amino acids: CASGGGALRTQYF. The CDR3 nucleotides read TGTGCCTCGGGGGGGGGCGCGTTACGGACCCAGTACTTC.